This is a list of T cell receptor beta chains from one sample in a study of cytomegalovirus exposure and HLA in healthy donors. The repertoire was sequenced with immunoSEQ multiplex PCR; TCRdb's copy has only in-frame clones and lacks some. The profile shows 100,000 to 120,000 clones, roughly 90% of them singletons. The sample comprised PBMCs. The receptors shown here come from a woman aged 25-40 years in good health and CMV-seropositive. CDR3s include the opening cysteine and the closing phenylalanine or tryptophan. Clone size is given for some rows only: seen once, a few or many times, or a class if the clone is expanded.

CDR3 | size | V
CASRTSGSTDTQYF | . | TRBV2
CATSETPYNEQFF | . | TRBV19
CSAGGQDTNTGELFF | . | TRBV29-1
CASSEWTGRPQHF | . | TRBV6-1
CASSERGYGYTF | . | TRBV2
CASSLTAGGYEQYF | . | TRBV7-2
CASSPGTSGAYEQYF | . | TRBV19
CASSPDTSYEQYF | . | TRBV19
CASSYGPPGLITQETQYF | . | TRBV5-4
CASTSQGYEQYF | . | TRBV27
CASRESQRVMYEQYF | . | TRBV28
CASSLLAELQETQYF | . | TRBV28
CASGGTRTADTQYF | . | TRBV6-1
CASSLGDMTYEQYF | once | TRBV5-6
CAWSVGRTVNTEAFF | . | TRBV30
CASSDPGQRSADTQYF | . | TRBV2
CASSHSTRSKSGANVLTF | . | TRBV4-1
CASSRGLAGNTGELFF | . | TRBV4-3
CASSLGTSGSSSTQYF | . | TRBV11-3
CASETGGDEQYF | . | TRBV12-5
CAWSKDMGETQYF | . | TRBV30
CSVRGLAGATDTQYF | . | TRBV29-1
CASSLAGQGQPQHF | . | TRBV7-9
CASSLPRGAGEEKLFF | . | TRBV28
CATQPGLDSTGELFF | . | TRBV27
CASTGVLSYEQYF | . | TRBV5-5
CASRSGTGPYQPQHF | . | TRBV2
CASSLAGTGDYGYTF | . | TRBV7-6
CASSLVAGGDTQYF | . | TRBV5-1
CASSLGQPPGNTIYF | . | TRBV7-6
CASSLGASGFYEQYF | . | TRBV5-1
CASSFPDTNEKLFF | . | TRBV28
CASSAQVPSSYEQYF | . | TRBV2
CASSRKSGSPYEQYF | . | TRBV9
CATSRETSGGQAGELFF | . | TRBV15
CASSSYRDRSSGANVLTF | . | TRBV5-1
CASSQEWVGQLAITDTQYF | . | TRBV4-1
CASSIVGAGFYEQYF | few | TRBV19
CASSYTGGRLQETQYF | . | TRBV6-5
CASRRTGAGETQYF | . | TRBV27
CSVRRDTNTGELFF | . | TRBV29-1
CASREETYEQYF | once | TRBV7-2
CASRSSVGSYNEQFF | once | TRBV27
CASSLASREGPYF | . | TRBV7-2
CASSALAGSNEQFF | . | TRBV7-2
CASSLGSVYEQYF | . | TRBV11-2
CASSDDRVEQETQYF | . | TRBV25-1
CASSLTGPSTDTQYF | . | TRBV7-6
CASSLVGGPFDEQYF | . | TRBV7-2
CASRGGRASEQYF | . | TRBV6-5
CVRSLTGGNQPQHF | . | TRBV7-5
CASSEPPGNYGYTF | . | TRBV4-2
CAWSVLLRGGYIYNEQFF | . | TRBV30
CASSYLAGTDTQYF | . | TRBV5-1
CASSLAQSGAVGYTF | . | TRBV7-9
CASNRDTGELFF | . | TRBV2
CASSLGTSMVETQYF | . | TRBV5-1
CASSLASQGGEQFF | few | TRBV7-7
CAIRSRVAGGQETQYF | . | TRBV10-3